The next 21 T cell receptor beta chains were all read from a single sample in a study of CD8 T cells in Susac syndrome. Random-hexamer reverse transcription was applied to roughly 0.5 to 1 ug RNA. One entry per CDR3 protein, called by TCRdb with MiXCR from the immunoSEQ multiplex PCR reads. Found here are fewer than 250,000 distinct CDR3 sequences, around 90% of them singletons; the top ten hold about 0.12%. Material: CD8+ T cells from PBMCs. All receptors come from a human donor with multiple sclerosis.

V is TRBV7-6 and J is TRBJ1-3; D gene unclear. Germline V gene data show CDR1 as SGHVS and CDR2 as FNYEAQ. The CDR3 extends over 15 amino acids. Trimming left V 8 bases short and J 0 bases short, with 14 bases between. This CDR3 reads CASVREPSSGNTIYF. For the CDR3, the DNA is TGTGCCAGCGTTCGGGAGCCCAGCTCTGGAAACACCATATATTTT.

As DNA, the CDR3 is TGTGCCAGCAGCGGCAACCCAGAATTTGGTGAAGCTTTCTTT. It specifies CASSGNPEFGEAFF. The J gene is TRBJ1-1, the V gene TRBV7-2; D unclear. Deletions cut 5 bases from V and 7 bases from J, with 17 bases between. The length of the CDR3 is 14 residues. Germline CDR1 reads SGHTA; CDR2 reads FQGNSA.

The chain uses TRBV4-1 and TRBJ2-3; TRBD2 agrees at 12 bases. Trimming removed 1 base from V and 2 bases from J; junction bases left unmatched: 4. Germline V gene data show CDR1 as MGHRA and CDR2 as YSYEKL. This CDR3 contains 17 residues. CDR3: CASSQARTSGTTDTQYF. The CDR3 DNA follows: TGCGCCAGCAGCCAAGCCAGGACTAGCGGGACCACAGATACGCAGTATTTT.

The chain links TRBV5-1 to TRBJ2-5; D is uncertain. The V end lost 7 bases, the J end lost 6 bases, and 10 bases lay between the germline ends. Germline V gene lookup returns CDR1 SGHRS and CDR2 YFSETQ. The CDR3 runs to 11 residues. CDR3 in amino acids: CASVLGKTQYF. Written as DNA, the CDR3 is TGCGCCAGCGTCTTGGGGAAGACCCAGTACTTC.

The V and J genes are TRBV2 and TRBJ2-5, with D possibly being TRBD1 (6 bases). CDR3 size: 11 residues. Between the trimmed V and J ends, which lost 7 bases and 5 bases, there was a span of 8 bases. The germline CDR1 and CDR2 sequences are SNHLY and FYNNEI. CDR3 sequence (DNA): TGTGCCAGCATTAGGGGGGAGACCCAGTACTTC. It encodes CASIRGETQYF.

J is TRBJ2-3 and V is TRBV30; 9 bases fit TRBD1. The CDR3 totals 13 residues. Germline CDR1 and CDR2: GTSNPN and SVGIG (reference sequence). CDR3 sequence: CAQAGTGSDTQYF. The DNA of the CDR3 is TGTGCTCAGGCGGGGACAGGGTCAGATACGCAGTATTTT.

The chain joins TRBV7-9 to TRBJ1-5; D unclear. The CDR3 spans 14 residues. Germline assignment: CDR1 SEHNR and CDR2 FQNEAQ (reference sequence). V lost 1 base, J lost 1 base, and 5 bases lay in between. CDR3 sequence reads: CASSLVGSNQPQHF. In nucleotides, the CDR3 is TGTGCCAGCAGCTTAGTGGGCAGCAATCAGCCCCAGCATTTT. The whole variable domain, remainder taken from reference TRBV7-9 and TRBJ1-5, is DTGVSQNPRHKITKRGQNVTFRCDPISEHNRLYWYRQTLGQGPEFLTYFQNEAQLEKSRLLSDRFSAERPKGSFSTLEIQRTEQGDSAMYLCASSLVGSNQPQHFGDGTRLSIL.

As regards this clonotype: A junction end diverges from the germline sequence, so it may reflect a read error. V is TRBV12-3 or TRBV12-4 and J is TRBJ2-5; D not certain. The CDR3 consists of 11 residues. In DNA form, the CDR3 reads TGTGCCAGCAGTCCCGCAGAGACCCGGTACTTC. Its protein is CASSPAETRYF.

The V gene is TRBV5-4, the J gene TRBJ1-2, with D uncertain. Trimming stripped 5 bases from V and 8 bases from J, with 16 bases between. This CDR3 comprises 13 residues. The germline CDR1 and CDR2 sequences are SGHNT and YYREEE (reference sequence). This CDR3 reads CASSYNPAEGYTF. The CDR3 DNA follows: TGTGCCAGCAGTTACAATCCTGCGGAAGGCTACACCTTC. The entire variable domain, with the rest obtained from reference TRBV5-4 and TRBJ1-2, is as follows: ETGVTQSPTHLIKTRGQQVTLRCSSQSGHNTVSWYQQALGQGPQFIFQYYREEENGRGNFPPRFSGLQFPNYSSELNVNALELDDSALYLCASSYNPAEGYTFGSGTRLTVV.

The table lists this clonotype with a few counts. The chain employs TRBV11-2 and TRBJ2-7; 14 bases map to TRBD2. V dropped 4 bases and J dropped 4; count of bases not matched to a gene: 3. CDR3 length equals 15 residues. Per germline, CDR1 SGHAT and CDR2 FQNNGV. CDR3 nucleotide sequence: TGTGCCAGCAGCTGGGGGACTAGCGGGGGTTACGAGCAGTACTTC. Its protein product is CASSWGTSGGYEQYF. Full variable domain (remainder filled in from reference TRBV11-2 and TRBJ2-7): EAGVAQSPRYKIIEKRQSVAFWCNPISGHATLYWYQQILGQGPKLLIQFQNNGVVDDSQLPKDRFSAERLKGVDSTLKIQPAKLEDSAVYLCASSWGTSGGYEQYFGPGTRLTVT.

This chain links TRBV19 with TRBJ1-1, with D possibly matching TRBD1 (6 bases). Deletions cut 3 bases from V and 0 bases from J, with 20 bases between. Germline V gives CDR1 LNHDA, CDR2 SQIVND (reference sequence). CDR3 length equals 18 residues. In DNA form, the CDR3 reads TGTGCCAGTAGTATGACCGGGGGCGCGGAGGTTATGAACACTGAAGCTTTCTTT. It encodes CASSMTGGAEVMNTEAFF.

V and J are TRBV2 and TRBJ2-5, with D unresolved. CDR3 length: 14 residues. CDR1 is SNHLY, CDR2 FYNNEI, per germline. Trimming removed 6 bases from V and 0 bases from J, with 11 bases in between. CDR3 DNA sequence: TGTGCCAGCAGGGGGTTGACTTACCAAGAGACCCAGTACTTC. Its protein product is CASRGLTYQETQYF.

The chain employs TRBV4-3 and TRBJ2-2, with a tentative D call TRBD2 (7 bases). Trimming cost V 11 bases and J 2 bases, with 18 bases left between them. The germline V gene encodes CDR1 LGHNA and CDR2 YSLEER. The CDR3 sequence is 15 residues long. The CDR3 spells CASGVERDNTGELFF. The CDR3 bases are TGCGCCTCAGGGGTGGAGCGGGACAACACCGGGGAGCTGTTTTTT.

The CDR3 protein is CASSSATGGTEAFF. The CDR3, as DNA: TGTGCCAGCAGCTCAGCAACAGGAGGCACTGAAGCTTTCTTT. The chain combines TRBV7-2 with TRBJ1-1, with D perhaps matching TRBD1 (5 bases). The germline V gene encodes CDR1 SGHTA and CDR2 FQGNSA. V shed 4 bases and J shed 4 bases, with 13 bases lying between them. The CDR3 is 14 residues long.

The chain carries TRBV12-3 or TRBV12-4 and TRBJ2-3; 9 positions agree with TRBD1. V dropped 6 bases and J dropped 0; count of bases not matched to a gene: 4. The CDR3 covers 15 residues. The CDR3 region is CASRTDRGSTDTQYF. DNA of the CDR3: TGTGCCAGCAGGACGGACAGGGGTAGCACAGATACGCAGTATTTT.

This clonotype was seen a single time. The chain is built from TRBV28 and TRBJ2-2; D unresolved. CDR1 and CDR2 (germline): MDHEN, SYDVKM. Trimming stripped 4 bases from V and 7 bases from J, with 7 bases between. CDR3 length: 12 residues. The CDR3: CASSSLGGELFF. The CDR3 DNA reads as TGTGCCAGCAGTTCGCTCGGCGGGGAGCTGTTTTTT.

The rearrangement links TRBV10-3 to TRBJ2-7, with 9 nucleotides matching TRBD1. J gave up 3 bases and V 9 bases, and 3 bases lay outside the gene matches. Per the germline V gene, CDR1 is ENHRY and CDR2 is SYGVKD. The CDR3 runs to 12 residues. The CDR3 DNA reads TGTGCCATGGGGACAGGGAGCTACGAGCAGTACTTC. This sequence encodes CAMGTGSYEQYF.

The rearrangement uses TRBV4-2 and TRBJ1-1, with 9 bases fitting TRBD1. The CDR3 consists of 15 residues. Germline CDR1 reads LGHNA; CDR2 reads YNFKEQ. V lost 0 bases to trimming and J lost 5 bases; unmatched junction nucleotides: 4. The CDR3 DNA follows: TGTGCCAGCAGCCAAGAACCACAGGGGGCGACTGAAGCTTTCTTT. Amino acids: CASSQEPQGATEAFF.

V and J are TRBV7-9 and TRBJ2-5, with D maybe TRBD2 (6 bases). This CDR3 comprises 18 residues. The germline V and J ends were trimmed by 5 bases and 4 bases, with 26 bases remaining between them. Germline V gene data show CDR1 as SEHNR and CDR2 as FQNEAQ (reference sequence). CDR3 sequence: CASSVLDPGPRAGETQYF. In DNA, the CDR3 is TGTGCCAGCAGCGTACTCGACCCGGGACCCCGAGCGGGAGAGACCCAGTACTTC.

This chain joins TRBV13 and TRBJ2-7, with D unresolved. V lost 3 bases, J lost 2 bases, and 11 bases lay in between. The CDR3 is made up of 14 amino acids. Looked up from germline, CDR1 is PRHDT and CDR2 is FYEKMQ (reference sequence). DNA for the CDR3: TGTGCCAGCAGCTTCCTAAACGCCCCCTACGAGCAGTACTTC. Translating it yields CASSFLNAPYEQYF. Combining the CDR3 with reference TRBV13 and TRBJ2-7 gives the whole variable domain AAGVIQSPRHLIKEKRETATLKCYPIPRHDTVYWYQQGPGQDPQFLISFYEKMQSDKGSIPDRFSAQQFSDYHSELNMSSLELGDSALYFCASSFLNAPYEQYFGPGTRLTVT.

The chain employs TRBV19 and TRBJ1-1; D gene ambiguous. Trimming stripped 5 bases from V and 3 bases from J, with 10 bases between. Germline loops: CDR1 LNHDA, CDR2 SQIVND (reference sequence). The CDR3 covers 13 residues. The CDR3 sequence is CASSQMPYTEAFF. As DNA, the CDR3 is TGTGCCAGTAGTCAGATGCCGTACACTGAAGCTTTCTTT. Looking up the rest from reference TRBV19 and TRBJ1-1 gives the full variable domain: DGGITQSPKYLFRKEGQNVTLSCEQNLNHDAMYWYRQDPGQGLRLIYYSQIVNDFQKGDIAEGYSVSREKKESFPLTVTSAQKNPTAFYLCASSQMPYTEAFFGQGTRLTVV.